A selection of T cell receptor beta chains follows, all from one sample in a study of blood T cells in healthy people across ages. In TCRdb, the 5' RACE reads were re-called with MiXCR into one record per CDR3 protein. The top ten clones hold about 21% of a sample with hundreds of thousands of distinct CDR3 sequences, about 42% of them seen once. Source material: blood. The receptors were gathered from a man aged 60-69 years in good health. Each CDR3 is given with its conserved first and last residue. The D gene is left open where the match is weak. For some rows the clone size is stated as once, few or many, or as a class when expanded; others skip it.

j_call d_call v_call clone_size cdr3_nt cdr3_aa
TRBJ2-5 . TRBV7-9 . TGTGCCAGCAGCTTGAAGACTAGCCAAGAGACCCAGTACTTC CASSLKTSQETQYF
TRBJ2-7 . TRBV5-5 . TGTGCCAGCAGCACATGGTTGGGGGATGAGCAGTACTTC CASSTWLGDEQYF
TRBJ2-3 TRBD1 TRBV5-1 . TGCGCCAGCAGCTTCGGGACAGGGAAGGGCACAGATACGCAGTATTTT CASSFGTGKGTDTQYF
TRBJ2-3 . TRBV9 . TGTGCCAGCAGCGTAGAGGTGGGCGATACGCAGTATTTT CASSVEVGDTQYF
TRBJ2-1 . TRBV4-3 few TGCGCCAGCAGGCCCGCTAGCGCCAGCCCGGGTGAGCAGTTCTTC CASRPASASPGEQFF
TRBJ1-1 TRBD1 TRBV5-1 . TGCGCCAGCAGCTTGGGGGACAGGGAGTCTGAAGCTTTCTTT CASSLGDRESEAFF
TRBJ2-1 . TRBV11-3 once TGTGCCAGCAGCTTGTCTTGGACCAGAGCCCAGGGCTACAATGAGCAGTTCTTC CASSLSWTRAQGYNEQFF
TRBJ2-7 TRBD1 TRBV6-6 few TGTGCCAGCAGTTCCCATGGGACAGGGAGGGACGAGCAGTACTTC CASSSHGTGRDEQYF
TRBJ2-3 . TRBV20-1 few TGCAGTGCTAGGGAGCCCCCGGATTGGACGCAGTATTTT CSAREPPDWTQYF
TRBJ2-6 . TRBV7-9 . TGTGCCGCCAGCAGCAAGAAAGGGGCCAACGTCCCGACTTTC CAASSKKGANVPTF
TRBJ2-1 TRBD2 TRBV10-3 . TGTGCCACGGGAAAAATAGCGGGGGGGCACCATGAGCAGTTCTTC CATGKIAGGHHEQFF
TRBJ1-2 TRBD1 TRBV5-6 . TGTGCCAGCAGTATGGACAGGGGAGTCTATGGCTACACCTTC CASSMDRGVYGYTF
TRBJ2-1 . TRBV5-1 . TGCGCCAGCAGCCCCGGAATCGGGACCTACAATGAGCAGTTCTTC CASSPGIGTYNEQFF
TRBJ2-1 . TRBV11-2 . TGTGCCAGCAGCCTCGGGGCCTCGGGTGAGCAGTTCTTC CASSLGASGEQFF
TRBJ2-1 TRBD2 TRBV20-1 few TGCAGTGCACCTCGTAGCGGGGGCTCCTACAATGAGCAGTTCTTC CSAPRSGGSYNEQFF
TRBJ1-1 . TRBV18 . TGTGCCAGCTCACCTTCTTTGGACATGAACACTGAAGCTTTCTTT CASSPSLDMNTEAFF
TRBJ2-1 . TRBV4-3 once TGCGCCAGCAGCCAAGATGTCGGATTGGGGATGGGGCTCAATGAGCAGTTCTTC CASSQDVGLGMGLNEQFF
TRBJ2-7 TRBD2 TRBV20-1 . TGCAGTGCTAGAGATGGGTTAGCGGGGGGCTACGAGCAGTACTTC CSARDGLAGGYEQYF
TRBJ1-2 TRBD1 TRBV7-9 . TGTGCCAGCAGCCCAGGGGGCTTGGGCTACACCTTC CASSPGGLGYTF
TRBJ2-3 . TRBV6-2/TRBV6-3 few TGTGCCAGCAGTTATCGAGATGGCGATACGCAGTATTTT CASSYRDGDTQYF
TRBJ2-1 TRBD2 TRBV6-5 . TGTGCCAGCAGTTACTCGGTGGTTAGGCGGGGGGTGACCTACAATGAGCAGTTCTTC CASSYSVVRRGVTYNEQFF
TRBJ1-6 TRBD1 TRBV20-1 . TGCAGTGCGAGACCCCCCCATAGGACAGGCAGCTCCTATAATTCACCCCTCCACTTT CSARPPHRTGSSYNSPLHF
TRBJ2-5 TRBD1 TRBV7-9 few TGTGCCAGCAGCATTGGGACAGGGTTGGGAGAGACCCAGTACTTC CASSIGTGLGETQYF
TRBJ2-3 . TRBV20-1 many TGCAGTGCTAGTGGATCCGGGACCCGAACCACAGATACGCAGTATTTT CSASGSGTRTTDTQYF
TRBJ2-7 . TRBV4-3 . TGCGCCAGCAGCCAAGTTTTGAAGGTGGACTACGAGCAGTACTTC CASSQVLKVDYEQYF